Following are 14 T cell receptor beta chains from one sample sequenced in a study of regulatory T cells in long-lasting Graves disease. Researchers made TCR beta libraries by using iRepertoire HTBI primers and running Arm-PCR on CDR3 regions. TCRdb analysed the multiplex PCR reads with MiXCR anew, one entry per CDR3 protein. The sample lists 350,000 to 550,000 distinct CDR3 sequences, 15% occurring once. Time point in this sample: newly diagnosed GD, antithyroid drugs for less than 3 months. Researchers made the TCR library from RNA that was extracted from PBMCs. The same data also contributed to another study, on T cells in Graves' hyperthyroidism and ophthalmopathy.

The specimen was peripheral blood mononuclear cells (PBMCs), collected at new diagnosis, from a patient treated with antithyroid drugs. All receptors derive from a young woman with Graves disease.

In its sample, this clonotype was seen many times. The V and J genes are TRBV6-2 or TRBV6-3 and TRBJ2-7, with 8 bases lining up with TRBD1. The germline V gene encodes CDR1 MNHEY and CDR2 SVGEGT. The CDR3 length is 15 residues. Germline trimming cut 5 bases from V and 2 bases from J; bases unmatched to any gene: 8. CDR3 loop: CASSPRQGPTYEQYF. CDR3 nucleotides: TGTGCCAGCAGTCCACGACAGGGGCCTACCTACGAGCAGTACTTC.

This clonotype has just a few counts. The gene calls are TRBV5-6 and TRBJ1-3, with D maybe TRBD1 (5 bases). Trimming left V 1 base short and J 2 bases short, with 10 bases between. This CDR3 has 15 residues. Germline CDR1 reads SGHDT; CDR2 reads YYEEEE. The CDR3 protein is CASSLTTVTGNTIYF. For the CDR3, the DNA is TGTGCCAGCAGCTTGACGACAGTGACTGGAAACACCATATATTTT.

This clonotype was counted only a few times. The CDR3 DNA follows: TGTGCCAGCAGAGCAGAGCCGGGACAGGGGTTCGGCTACACCTTC. Protein sequence: CASRAEPGQGFGYTF. The rearrangement links TRBV6-4 to TRBJ1-2; 10 bases align to TRBD1. The CDR3 length is 15 residues. Germline trimming cut 6 bases from V and 8 bases from J; bases unmatched to any gene: 12. CDR1 and CDR2 from the germline V gene are MRHNA and SNTAGT.

In this sample, this clonotype turned up many times. The rearrangement joins TRBV5-1 to TRBJ2-1; 8 nucleotides match TRBD2. The V segment lost 4 bases and the J segment 3 bases; nucleotides outside the gene matches: 12. The germline gives CDR1 SGHRS, CDR2 YFSETQ. The CDR3 is 17 residues long. CDR3 in DNA: TGCGCCAGCAGCCAGGGTTTAGGGAGCGGGGGCTACAATGAGCAGTTCTTC. It specifies CASSQGLGSGGYNEQFF. The whole variable domain, filled in from reference TRBV5-1 and TRBJ2-1, reads KAGVTQTPRYLIKTRGQQVTLSCSPISGHRSVSWYQQTPGQGLQFLFEYFSETQRNKGNFPGRFSGRQFSNSRSEMNVSTLELGDSALYLCASSQGLGSGGYNEQFFGPGTRLTVL.

This clonotype turned up a few times. The chain has TRBV7-3 and TRBJ2-1; 9 bases align to TRBD2. After removal of 1 base from V and 9 bases from J, the junction contained 19 bases not matched to a gene. The CDR3 is 19 residues long. Germline V gene data show CDR1 as SGHTA and CDR2 as FQGTGA. The CDR3 DNA is TGTGCCAGCAGCTTAAAAGGAGGAAATAGCGGGAGTAGACGCGGTGAGCAGTTCTTC. Its translation: CASSLKGGNSGSRRGEQFF.

As regards this clonotype: Since a much larger clone is just one base distant, this may be a read error. This chain uses TRBV6-1 with TRBJ2-3; D unresolved. Germline CDR1 and CDR2: MNHNS and SASEGT. The CDR3 runs 13 residues. CDR3 sequence (DNA): TGTGCCAGCAGTGATGGTTCCAAAGATGCGCAGTATTTT. Translation: CASSDGSKDAQYF.

In this sample, this clonotype turned up many times. The germline gene is not matched at one end of the junction; a read error may be the cause. The CDR3, as DNA: TGTGCCAGCAGCTTGGGCCCAGGCTCCTACGAGCAGTACTTC. This translates into CASSLGPGSYEQYF. The chain recombines TRBV5-1 with TRBJ2-7; D ambiguous. Germline V gives CDR1 SGHRS, CDR2 YFSETQ. CDR3 length: 14 amino acids.

The rearrangement joins TRBV6-2 or TRBV6-3 to TRBJ1-4; D is undetermined. In germline, CDR1 is MNHEY, CDR2 SVGEGT. V lost 6 bases and J lost 8, with 19 bases in between. The CDR3 has 15 amino acids. The CDR3, as DNA: TGTGCCAGCAGGGGATACGGCGGGGAAGGGGAAAAACTGTTTTTT. This codes for CASRGYGGEGEKLFF.

With respect to this clonotype: Likely a read error: the CDR3 ends without its conserved phenylalanine or tryptophan. Written as DNA, the CDR3 is TGCGCCAGCAGCTTGGCGGGGACCTACAATGAGCAGTTCCTC. Translating gives CASSLAGTYNEQFL. V gene TRBV5-1 combines with J gene TRBJ2-1, with D possibly being TRBD2 (5 bases). The CDR3 runs to 14 residues. The germline CDR1 and CDR2 sequences are SGHRS and YFSETQ. The V and J ends lost 0 bases and 2 bases respectively, with 6 bases between them.

This clonotype was seen ten or more times. The gene calls are TRBV27 and TRBJ2-5; D is uncertain. V shed 3 bases and J shed 5 bases, with 10 bases lying between them. CDR1 is MNHEY, CDR2 SMNVEV, per germline (reference sequence). The CDR3 is 13 residues long. CDR3 nucleotides: TGTGCCAGCAGTTTGCAGGTCCGTGAGACCCAGTACTTC. Amino acids: CASSLQVRETQYF.

This clonotype was recorded a few times. The chain carries TRBV6-5 and TRBJ1-3; D remains ambiguous. The CDR3 loop spans 17 amino acids. V lost 0 bases, J lost 0 bases, and 12 bases lay in between. Germline values: CDR1 MNHEY, CDR2 SVGAGI. CDR3 sequence: CASSYSPRGSSGNTIYF. The DNA of the CDR3 is TGTGCCAGCAGTTACTCTCCCCGGGGATCCTCTGGAAACACCATATATTTT.

This clonotype occurred a few times. The V gene is TRBV6-7, the J gene TRBJ2-2, with D perhaps TRBD1 (6 bases). TRBV6-7 is known as an ORF, though its function is uncertain. V lost 6 bases and J 12 bases, leaving 17 bases between the germline ends. The CDR3 sequence is 13 residues long. The CDR3 DNA is TGTGCCAGCAGGCCTACAGGGATCGCCAAGCTGTTTTTT. The encoded protein is CASRPTGIAKLFF.

This clonotype has at least ten counts. This chain uses TRBV12-3 or TRBV12-4 with TRBJ2-1; D is undetermined. The CDR3 is 13 amino acids. The V gene lost 6 bases and the J gene lost 4 bases, with 10 bases spanning the gap. The CDR3 DNA follows: TGTGCCAGCAGCTTGGGCTCATACAATGAGCAGTTCTTC. Amino acids: CASSLGSYNEQFF.

This clonotype was counted a few times. The chain couples TRBV4-2 to TRBJ1-2, with a weak D call TRBD1 (6 bases). Germline CDR1 is LGHNA and CDR2 is YNFKEQ. V dropped 3 bases and J dropped 8 bases, with 19 bases sitting between them. The CDR3 is 15 amino acids. CDR3: CASSQAVTPGEGYTF. The CDR3 region has the DNA TGTGCCAGCAGCCAGGCAGTAACTCCAGGGGAAGGCTACACCTTC.